This T cell receptor (beta chain) was sequenced during a study of OX40 agonist ivuxolimab in advanced cancers. TCRdb's copy holds only in-frame clones and misses some; the assay was immunoSEQ multiplex PCR. Of tens of thousands of clones in the sample, more than 85% were seen once. Whole-study findings and limits: At 0.1-3.0 mg/kg, partial responders had clonal expansion among the lowest observed. Blood T cells, both CD4+ and CD8+, expanded clonally by week 6 at 0.1 to 3.0 mg/kg.

Germline loops: CDR1 LNHDA, CDR2 SQIVND (reference sequence). The CDR3 covers 15 residues. With V trimmed by 5 bases and J by 7 bases, 12 bases remained unmatched. Notes on this clone: Its antigen is as yet unknown.

If patients had autoimmune disease history or systemic immunosuppression, they were excluded. The V call is TRBV19, the J call TRBJ1-2, with 8 bases matching TRBD1. Sample: CD4+ or CD8+ T cells sorted from blood, taken in a trial of the OX40 agonist ivuxolimab. This sequence was found in an adult with an advanced solid tumor such as melanoma, head and neck, liver or kidney cancer. CDR3 sequence reads: CASSAPRAGGIGYTF. CDR3 DNA: TGTGCCAGTAGTGCCCCCCGGGCAGGGGGCATTGGCTACACCTTC. Together with reference TRBV19 and TRBJ1-2, the CDR3 gives the full variable domain: DGGITQSPKYLFRKEGQNVTLSCEQNLNHDAMYWYRQDPGQGLRLIYYSQIVNDFQKGDIAEGYSVSREKKESFPLTVTSAQKNPTAFYLCASSAPRAGGIGYTFGSGTRLTVV.